One sample yielded the 31 T cell receptor beta chains listed below, sequenced in a study of regulatory T cells in long-lasting Graves disease. The time point denotes: persistent/refractory GD, antithyroid drugs over 5 years with positive TRAb. The TCR library was made from RNA extracted from PBMCs. Arm-PCR of CDR3 regions and iRepertoire HTBI primers were used to build TCR beta libraries. From the multiplex PCR reads, TCRdb called clonotypes with MiXCR, one entry per CDR3 protein. The repertoire includes roughly 700,000 distinct CDR3 sequences, around 30% of them detected once, and about two fifths sits in the top ten. Source: peripheral blood mononuclear cells (PBMCs), taken when the disease was refractory, from a patient treated with antithyroid drugs. All receptors come from a female donor with Graves disease.

This clonotype appeared a few times. J is TRBJ2-4 and V is TRBV5-5; 12 nucleotides match TRBD1. Germline CDR1 and CDR2: SGHKS and YYEKEE (reference sequence). Trimming cost V 0 bases and J 9 bases; bases outside gene matches: 4. The CDR3 sequence is 15 residues long. The CDR3 DNA is TGTGCCAGCAGCTTGGAAGGGACAGGGGGCGGCATTCAGTACTTC. Translation: CASSLEGTGGGIQYF.

The chain couples TRBV6-1 to TRBJ2-4, with 10 bases lining up with TRBD1. Germline V lookup: CDR1 MNHNS, CDR2 SASEGT. The CDR3 loop spans 13 amino acids. Trimming took 6 bases from V and 8 from J; bases not matched to a gene: 4. The CDR3, as DNA: TGTGCCAGCAGAAGACAGGGGGCTGACATTCAGTACTTC. Its protein product is CASRRQGADIQYF.

The CDR3 region has the DNA TGTGCCAGCACCGGGGACGCCGGGGAGCTGTTTTTT. This gives the protein CASTGDAGELFF. This sequence joins TRBV2 and TRBJ2-2; D is perhaps TRBD1 or TRBD2 (5 bases each). Trimming took 7 bases from V and 6 from J, leaving 9 bases between them. Germline CDR1 and CDR2: SNHLY and FYNNEI. There are 12 residues in the CDR3.

Only a few counts were recorded for this clonotype. The rearrangement links TRBV5-1 to TRBJ1-2; 7 bases align to TRBD1. The junction had 6 bases not matched to a gene; V was cut back by 4 bases and J by 3 bases. Germline V lookup: CDR1 SGHRS, CDR2 YFSETQ. The CDR3 loop spans 14 amino acids. CDR3 protein: CASSPPGQHYGYTF. CDR3 nucleotides: TGCGCCAGCAGCCCACCGGGACAGCACTATGGCTACACCTTC.

This clonotype was observed a few times. The chain joins TRBV7-2 to TRBJ2-7; D gene uncertain. The V end lost 3 bases, the J end lost 2 bases, and 17 bases lay between the germline ends. The CDR3 is 16 residues long. Germline CDR1 SGHTA, CDR2 FQGNSA. CDR3 in amino acids: CASSFQSSIHPYEQYF. The CDR3 DNA is TGTGCCAGCAGCTTCCAATCCTCTATTCATCCCTACGAGCAGTACTTC. The whole variable domain, remainder taken from reference TRBV7-2 and TRBJ2-7, is GAGVSQSPSNKVTEKGKDVELRCDPISGHTALYWYRQSLGQGLEFLIYFQGNSAPDKSGLPSDRFSAERTGGSVSTLTIQRTQQEDSAVYLCASSFQSSIHPYEQYFGPGTRLTVT.

The genes are TRBV15 and TRBJ2-7, with a possible D match to TRBD1 (5 bases). The V end was cut by 5 bases, the J end by 5 bases, with 13 bases between. Germline V lookup: CDR1 LNHNV, CDR2 YYDKDF (reference sequence). CDR3 length equals 13 residues. In DNA, the CDR3 is TGTGCCACCAGCGGCAGGGATACCAACGAGCAGTACTTC. Translation: CATSGRDTNEQYF. The variable domain in full, completed from reference TRBV15 and TRBJ2-7, reads DAMVIQNPRYQVTQFGKPVTLSCSQTLNHNVMYWYQQKSSQAPKLLFHYYDKDFNNEADTPDNFQSRRPNTSFCFLDIRSPGLGDTAMYLCATSGRDTNEQYFGPGTRLTVT.

This clonotype was picked up a small number of times. V usage is TRBV29-1 and J usage is TRBJ2-7; 7 nucleotides align to TRBD1. This CDR3 is 12 amino acids long. Trimming took 4 bases from V and 2 from J; bases not matched to a gene: 2. Germline V gene lookup returns CDR1 SQVTM and CDR2 ANQGSEA. The CDR3 bases are TGCAGCGTTGTACAGGGGACCTACGAGCAGTACTTC. Translation gives CSVVQGTYEQYF.

This clonotype was seen a handful of times. This chain joins TRBV5-4 and TRBJ1-5; maybe TRBD1 (6 bases). This CDR3 is 16 amino acids long. With 0 bases removed from V and 6 bases from J, the gap between germline ends came to 16 bases. Germline assignment: CDR1 SGHNT and CDR2 YYREEE (reference sequence). The CDR3 DNA is TGTGCCAGCAGCTTGGCCCAGACAGGTCTCGGTCAGCCCCAGCATTTT. Protein: CASSLAQTGLGQPQHF. The variable domain in full, completed from reference TRBV5-4 and TRBJ1-5, reads ETGVTQSPTHLIKTRGQQVTLRCSSQSGHNTVSWYQQALGQGPQFIFQYYREEENGRGNFPPRFSGLQFPNYSSELNVNALELDDSALYLCASSLAQTGLGQPQHFGDGTRLSIL.

The chain carries TRBV6-1 and TRBJ1-5; no clear D gene. V lost 6 bases, J lost 6 bases, and 9 bases lay in between. The CDR3 extends over 12 amino acids. Looked up from germline, CDR1 is MNHNS and CDR2 is SASEGT. The CDR3: CASRVRAQPQHF. The CDR3 DNA sequence: TGTGCCAGCAGGGTGAGGGCTCAGCCCCAGCATTTT.

This clonotype was found many times. V gene TRBV6-9 combines with J gene TRBJ2-7; D remains unclear. The CDR3 length is 15 residues. Germline V gene lookup returns CDR1 MNHGY and CDR2 SVAAGI. Trimming removed 3 bases at V and 0 bases at J, with 12 bases between. The CDR3 loop reads CASSYGLSSSYEQYF. CDR3 sequence (DNA): TGTGCCAGCAGTTACGGGCTTTCTAGCTCCTACGAGCAGTACTTC.

V is TRBV30 and J is TRBJ1-2; D gene unclear. CDR1 GTSNPN and CDR2 SVGIG come from the germline V gene (reference sequence). The V and J ends lost 4 bases and 3 bases respectively, with 12 bases between them. This CDR3 has 13 residues. In DNA, the CDR3 is TGTGCCTGGAAAAGGACGTCAGACTATGGCTACACCTTC. It is translated as CAWKRTSDYGYTF.

The J gene is TRBJ1-1, the V gene TRBV5-1; D possibly corresponds to TRBD1 (6 bases). Germline V CDR1 and CDR2: SGHRS, YFSETQ. The CDR3 is 16 amino acids. The V and J ends lost 3 bases and 0 bases respectively, with 15 bases between them. CDR3: CASSWGWGALNTEAFF. The CDR3 DNA reads TGCGCCAGCAGCTGGGGGTGGGGGGCTTTGAACACTGAAGCTTTCTTT. The full variable domain, rest sourced from reference TRBV5-1 and TRBJ1-1, is KAGVTQTPRYLIKTRGQQVTLSCSPISGHRSVSWYQQTPGQGLQFLFEYFSETQRNKGNFPGRFSGRQFSNSRSEMNVSTLELGDSALYLCASSWGWGALNTEAFFGQGTRLTVV.

The chain employs TRBV12-3 or TRBV12-4 and TRBJ1-3, with 9 nucleotides matching TRBD1. This CDR3 has 15 residues. V shed 3 bases, J shed 4 bases, and the junction held 4 bases outside the gene matches. The CDR3 region has the DNA TGTGCCAGCAGTTTTGGGACAGGGTACGGAAACACCATATATTTT. It specifies CASSFGTGYGNTIYF.

The chain recombines TRBV12-3 or TRBV12-4 with TRBJ2-1; the match to TRBD2 covers 8 bases. With 7 bases clipped from V and 6 bases from J, the junction kept 5 bases outside the gene matches. This CDR3 has 13 amino acids. The CDR3 is CASTTGGSNEQFF. CDR3 DNA: TGTGCCAGCACCACGGGAGGGTCCAATGAGCAGTTCTTC.

This clonotype was seen ten or more times. This rearrangement joins TRBV28 to TRBJ1-2, with a possible D match to TRBD1 (5 bases). Germline V gene sequence: CDR1 MDHEN, CDR2 SYDVKM. CDR3 length: 15 amino acids. With 3 bases removed from V and 8 bases from J, the gap between germline ends came to 19 bases. The CDR3 sequence: CASSFEGNRNSGYTF. The CDR3 DNA follows: TGTGCCAGCAGTTTTGAGGGGAATCGGAATTCGGGCTACACCTTC.

The CDR3 protein is CSARGPTGTGTKVASNQPQHF. The CDR3 DNA sequence: TGCAGTGCTAGAGGACCAACCGGGACAGGGACCAAAGTCGCGAGCAATCAGCCCCAGCATTTT. The rearrangement links TRBV20-1 to TRBJ1-5, with 9 bases identical to TRBD1. Germline CDR1 and CDR2: DFQATT and SNEGSKA (reference sequence). This CDR3 region has 21 residues. Trimming took 1 base from V and 1 from J; bases not matched to a gene: 20.

The table lists this clonotype with a few counts. V usage is TRBV29-1 and J usage is TRBJ1-1; TRBD1 aligns across 8 bases. This CDR3 contains 12 residues. Germline CDR1 is SQVTM and CDR2 is ANQGSEA. CDR3 loop: CSYRTGRLEAFF. CDR3 DNA: TGCAGTTACCGGACAGGGAGGTTAGAAGCTTTCTTT.

A word on this clonotype: This may be a read error, as it is one base from a much larger clone. This chain joins TRBV12-5 and TRBJ1-4, with D possibly TRBD1 on 6 matching bases. Germline loops: CDR1 LGHNT, CDR2 FRNRAP. The CDR3 sequence is 17 residues long. The V end lost 5 bases, the J end lost 7 bases, and 23 bases lay between the germline ends. The CDR3 region is CASGLERQVVLSEKLFF. CDR3 in DNA: TGTGCTAGTGGTCTTGAACGACAGGTGGTACTTTCTGAAAAACTGTTTTTT.

This clonotype was found a few times. The chain joins TRBV6-1 to TRBJ2-7; unclear D gene. The CDR3 spans 15 residues. Germline V gene sequence: CDR1 MNHNS, CDR2 SASEGT. Trimming removed 4 bases at V and 3 bases at J, with 16 bases between. The chain's CDR3 is CASSVGSSAFYEQYF. The CDR3 nucleotides read TGTGCCAGCAGTGTAGGTTCGTCGGCCTTCTACGAGCAGTACTTC.

The chain uses TRBV7-2 and TRBJ1-2, with no clear D. Germline CDR1 SGHTA, CDR2 FQGNSA. This CDR3 has 14 residues. V was shortened by 3 bases and J by 6 bases, with 14 bases between the two germline ends. The CDR3 sequence: CASSFITVTDGYTF. The CDR3, as DNA: TGTGCCAGCAGCTTTATTACAGTCACAGATGGCTACACCTTC.

Points on this clonotype: At one boundary the junction diverges from the germline segment, which might be a read error. This rearrangement joins TRBV6-2 or TRBV6-3 to TRBJ2-2; maybe TRBD2 (6 bases). This CDR3 is built from 14 residues. The germline V gene has CDR1 MNHEY and CDR2 SVGEGT. In nucleotides, the CDR3 is TGTGCCAGCAGTTTACGACACACTGGCGGGGAGCTGCTTTTT. Amino acid sequence: CASSLRHTGGELLF.

This clonotype was detected a few times. J is TRBJ1-1 and V is TRBV7-6; no clear D. CDR1 is SGHVS and CDR2 is FNYEAQ in the germline V gene. The CDR3 spans 11 residues. Trimming left V 0 bases short and J 14 bases short, with 10 bases between. The chain's CDR3 is CASSLAQDIFF. CDR3 bases: TGTGCCAGCAGCTTAGCCCAAGATATCTTCTTT.

This chain links TRBV3-1 with TRBJ2-7, with D unresolved. V lost 4 bases to trimming and J lost 6 bases, with 10 bases between them. The CDR3 runs 12 residues. The germline CDR1 and CDR2 sequences are LGHDT and YNNKEL (reference sequence). CDR3 coding DNA: TGTGCCAGCAGCCCGTCCCTGGGCGAGCAGTACTTC. Translation gives CASSPSLGEQYF.

In the case of this clonotype: An end of the junction does not agree with germline; a read error may underlie this. The V gene is TRBV2, the J gene TRBJ2-7; the D is unclear. This CDR3 comprises 11 residues. Germline loops: CDR1 SNHLY, CDR2 FYNNEI. CDR3 coding DNA: TGTGCCGGCAGTGTACACAACGAGCAGTACTTC. Residues: CAGSVHNEQYF.

The V gene is TRBV11-2, the J gene TRBJ1-1; D gene ambiguous. The CDR3 is made up of 15 amino acids. Trimming left V 1 base short and J 9 bases short, with 18 bases between. Germline V gives CDR1 SGHAT, CDR2 FQNNGV. CDR3 loop: CASSLVRSPPGQAFF. The DNA of the CDR3 is TGTGCCAGCAGCTTAGTCCGAAGTCCCCCCGGACAAGCTTTCTTT.

The chain joins TRBV7-9 to TRBJ2-5; D is possibly TRBD1 or TRBD2 (5 bases each). CDR3 length: 15 residues. Germline V gives CDR1 SEHNR, CDR2 FQNEAQ (reference sequence). V shed 6 bases and J shed 4 bases, with 18 bases lying between them. The CDR3 is CASRDRDQKGETQYF. For the CDR3, the DNA is TGTGCCAGCAGGGACCGGGACCAAAAAGGAGAGACCCAGTACTTC.

V is TRBV6-1 and J is TRBJ2-7; 9 nucleotides align to TRBD2. J was trimmed by 4 bases and V by 6 bases; bases with no gene match: 4. Germline loops: CDR1 MNHNS, CDR2 SASEGT. The CDR3 has 13 amino acids. CDR3 loop: CASRIAGVYEQYF. The CDR3 nucleotides are TGTGCCAGCAGGATAGCGGGAGTATACGAGCAGTACTTC.

This clonotype was seen a single time. A single base separates this from a much larger clone, so it may be a read error. The chain links TRBV7-2 to TRBJ1-2; weak D call: TRBD1 (6 bases). Germline lookup yields CDR1 SGHTA and CDR2 FQGNSA. The V and J ends lost 1 base and 6 bases respectively, with 12 bases between them. This CDR3 comprises 14 residues. In nucleotides, the CDR3 is TGTGCCAGCAGCTTAGGAGGGGGGACCCATGGCTACACCTTC. Amino acid sequence: CASSLGGGTHGYTF.

This clonotype was observed a handful of times. The chain uses TRBV6-1 and TRBJ2-1; possible D gene TRBD2, 7 bases. V lost 2 bases and J lost 4, with 15 bases in between. From germline, CDR1 is MNHNS and CDR2 SASEGT. The CDR3 runs to 16 residues. The chain's CDR3 is CASSELGGGGYNEQFF. The CDR3 nucleotides are TGTGCCAGCAGTGAATTGGGGGGAGGGGGTTACAATGAGCAGTTCTTC.

The chain uses TRBV12-3 or TRBV12-4 and TRBJ2-3; 9 nucleotides line up with TRBD2. V gave up 3 bases and J gave up 3 bases; unmatched junction bases: 7. This CDR3 is built from 16 residues. The CDR3: CASSFPAGGVTDTQYF. DNA for the CDR3: TGTGCCAGCAGTTTCCCAGCGGGAGGAGTGACAGATACGCAGTATTTT.

The CDR3: CASSPGIAGLGYEQYF. CDR3 bases: TGTGCCAGCAGCCCCGGGATAGCGGGACTGGGCTACGAGCAGTACTTC. The chain is built from TRBV3-1 and TRBJ2-7, with 8 bases fitting TRBD2. CDR3 length: 16 residues. Germline V gives CDR1 LGHDT, CDR2 YNNKEL (reference sequence). After removal of 4 bases from V and 3 bases from J, the junction contained 11 bases not matched to a gene.